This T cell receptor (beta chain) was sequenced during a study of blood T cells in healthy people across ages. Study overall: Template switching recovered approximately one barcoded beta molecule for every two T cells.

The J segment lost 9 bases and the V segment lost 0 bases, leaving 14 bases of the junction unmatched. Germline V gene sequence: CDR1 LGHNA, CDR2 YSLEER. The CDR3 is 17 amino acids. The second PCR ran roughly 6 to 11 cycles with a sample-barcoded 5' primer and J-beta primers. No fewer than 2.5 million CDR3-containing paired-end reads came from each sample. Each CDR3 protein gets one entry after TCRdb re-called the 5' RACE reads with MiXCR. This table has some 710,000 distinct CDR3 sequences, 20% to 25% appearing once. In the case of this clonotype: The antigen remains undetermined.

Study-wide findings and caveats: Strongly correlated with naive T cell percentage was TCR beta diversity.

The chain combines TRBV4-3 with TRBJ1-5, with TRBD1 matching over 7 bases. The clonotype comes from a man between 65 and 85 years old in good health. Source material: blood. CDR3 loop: CASSQDRKKGATRPQHF. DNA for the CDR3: TGCGCCAGCAGCCAAGATAGGAAGAAGGGGGCGACTCGGCCCCAGCATTTT.